Each of the 18 T cell receptor beta chains below was sequenced from the same sample in a study of OX40 agonist ivuxolimab in advanced cancers. The protocol was immunoSEQ multiplex PCR, while the TCRdb copy is restricted to in-frame clones and leaves out a portion. The sample shows tens of thousands of clones, around 90% of them seen only once. The specimen was CD4+ or CD8+ T cells sorted from blood, collected in a trial of the OX40 agonist ivuxolimab. The receptors were sampled from an adult with an advanced solid tumor such as melanoma, head and neck, liver or kidney cancer.

The rearrangement uses TRBV28 and TRBJ2-3; 11 nucleotides match TRBD2. This CDR3 comprises 15 residues. Per the germline V gene, CDR1 is MDHEN and CDR2 is SYDVKM. Losses at the gene ends were 5 bases for V and 5 bases for J; bases not matched to a gene: 6. CDR3 region: CASSTSGGIVDTQYF. CDR3 sequence (DNA): TGTGCCAGCAGTACTAGCGGGGGTATAGTAGATACGCAGTATTTT.

This sequence joins TRBV5-1 and TRBJ2-3; D is ambiguous. Germline V gives CDR1 SGHRS, CDR2 YFSETQ. Trimming cost V 0 bases and J 2 bases, with 7 bases left between them. The CDR3 totals 14 residues. CDR3 coding DNA: TGCGCCAGCAGCTTGGCTCTACACACAGATACGCAGTATTTT. Its translation is CASSLALHTDTQYF.

The chain has TRBV5-1 and TRBJ1-1; a weak D match, TRBD1 (6 bases). Deletions cut 2 bases from V and 2 bases from J, with 16 bases between. CDR1 is SGHRS and CDR2 is YFSETQ in the germline V gene. The CDR3 is 16 amino acids. The CDR3 DNA sequence: TGCGCCAGCAGCTTACTTCCGGACAGTTTAAACACTGAAGCTTTCTTT. It translates to CASSLLPDSLNTEAFF.

The chain combines TRBV18 with TRBJ2-3; 9 bases match TRBD2. V was pared by 1 base and J by 7 bases, with 12 bases of the junction left unmatched. CDR3 length equals 17 residues. The germline V gene has CDR1 KGHSH and CDR2 LQKENI. CDR3 coding DNA: TGTGCCAGCTCACCACTCGCTAGCGGGGCTTTAGGGAATACGCAGTATTTT. Its protein product is CASSPLASGALGNTQYF.

The gene calls are TRBV7-9 and TRBJ2-2; a weak D match, TRBD1 (6 bases). The germline V gene has CDR1 SEHNR and CDR2 FQNEAQ (reference sequence). The germline V and J ends were trimmed by 5 bases and 5 bases, with 18 bases remaining between them. The CDR3 has 16 amino acids. CDR3 sequence: CASSRILRQATGELFF. For the CDR3, the DNA is TGTGCCAGCAGCCGGATCTTACGACAGGCTACCGGGGAGCTGTTTTTT.

This chain connects TRBV30 to TRBJ1-5; D is perhaps TRBD1 (5 bases). Germline assignment: CDR1 GTSNPN and CDR2 SVGIG (reference sequence). V lost 3 bases and J lost 7, with 13 bases in between. CDR3 length: 13 amino acids. The CDR3 coding sequence is TGTGCCTGGAGCCCTCGAGGGGAGCAGCCCCAGCATTTT. Protein: CAWSPRGEQPQHF.

The chain couples TRBV6-6 to TRBJ1-1; D unresolved. The CDR3 is 13 amino acids. Germline lookup yields CDR1 MNHNY and CDR2 SVGAGI (reference sequence). Deletions cut 3 bases from V and 0 bases from J, with 5 bases between. For the CDR3, the DNA is TGTGCCAGCAGTTATGGAATGAACACTGAAGCTTTCTTT. Translation: CASSYGMNTEAFF.

The chain uses TRBV5-6 and TRBJ2-3; D tentatively fits TRBD1 or TRBD2 (7 bases each). The CDR3 extends over 15 amino acids. With 0 bases removed from V and 7 bases from J, the gap between germline ends came to 15 bases. Germline CDR1 SGHDT, CDR2 YYEEEE. The CDR3 region is CASSLAQGGAYTQYF. The CDR3 bases are TGTGCCAGCAGCTTGGCCCAGGGGGGGGCATATACGCAGTATTTT.

The chain carries TRBV5-1 and TRBJ1-1; D ambiguous. The CDR3 sequence is 16 residues long. Trimming cost V 4 bases and J 4 bases, with 20 bases left between them. Germline assignment: CDR1 SGHRS and CDR2 YFSETQ. In DNA form, the CDR3 reads TGCGCCAGCAGCCTTTGGGAGGTATCGGGGAGCACTGAAGCTTTCTTT. As protein: CASSLWEVSGSTEAFF.

The gene calls are TRBV6-5 and TRBJ1-2, with D maybe TRBD1 (5 bases). This CDR3 has 15 amino acids. Germline V CDR1 and CDR2: MNHEY, SVGAGI. Trimming stripped 4 bases from V and 4 bases from J, with 16 bases between. The CDR3 nucleotides read TGTGCCAGCAGTTCTCCGGGACGGCCTTTCTATGGCTACACCTTC. As protein: CASSSPGRPFYGYTF.

The gene calls are TRBV11-3 and TRBJ2-1; 7 nucleotides align to TRBD2. V was clipped by 5 bases and J by 6 bases; unmatched bases: 10. The CDR3 has 15 residues. The germline V gene encodes CDR1 SGHNT and CDR2 YENEEA. CDR3 in DNA: TGTGCCAGCAGCCAGAGCGGGAATATGTTCAATGAGCAGTTCTTC. Residues: CASSQSGNMFNEQFF.

This clone was observed once. Here the CDR3 DNA reads TGCGCCAGCAGCCCACTTTTATGTAGGACTAGCGGGGTTTACTACGAGCAGTACTTC. It codes for CASSPLLCRTSGVYYEQYF. The chain joins TRBV23-1 to TRBJ2-7; the match to TRBD2 covers 12 bases. TRBV23-1 is an ORF; its function is uncertain. The J segment lost 3 bases and the V segment lost 6 bases, leaving 18 bases of the junction unmatched. The CDR3 contains 19 residues.

This chain links TRBV9 with TRBJ2-7; tentatively, D is TRBD1 (5 bases). V was cut by 0 bases and J by 6 bases, with 13 bases left in between. The V gene's germline CDR1 is SGDLS and CDR2 YYNGEE. The length of the CDR3 is 14 residues. This CDR3 reads CASSVATELSEQYF. In DNA form, the CDR3 reads TGTGCCAGCAGCGTAGCGACAGAGCTTAGCGAGCAGTACTTC.

The V gene is TRBV13, the J gene TRBJ1-1, with unresolved D. This CDR3 contains 13 residues. The ends were cut back, 4 bases at V and 4 bases at J, with 10 bases in the middle. Germline CDR1 PRHDT, CDR2 FYEKMQ (reference sequence). CDR3 residues: CASSSAWGTEAFF. For the CDR3, the DNA is TGTGCCAGCAGCTCCGCCTGGGGCACTGAAGCTTTCTTT.

This clone was found once. The genes are TRBV29-1 and TRBJ2-7, with 10 bases fitting TRBD2. Germline trimming cut 4 bases from V and 6 bases from J; bases unmatched to any gene: 9. Germline CDR1 and CDR2: SQVTM and ANQGSEA. The CDR3 totals 14 residues. The CDR3 protein is CSVVGTSVSLEQYF. The CDR3 DNA sequence: TGCAGCGTTGTAGGGACTAGCGTTTCCCTCGAGCAGTACTTC.

The gene calls are TRBV19 and TRBJ1-2; 8 bases are a match to TRBD1. Germline V CDR1 and CDR2: LNHDA, SQIVND (reference sequence). The CDR3 consists of 17 residues. The V gene end was trimmed by 9 bases and the J gene end by 6 bases; junction bases not matched to a gene: 21. In DNA, the CDR3 is TGTGCCAGCGCAAACGACCGGACAGGGACCACGGGTAATGGCTACACCTTC. This gives the protein CASANDRTGTTGNGYTF.

The J gene is TRBJ2-5, the V gene TRBV7-3, with TRBD2 identical over 7 bases. With V trimmed by 5 bases and J by 5 bases, 5 bases remained unmatched. This CDR3 comprises 13 residues. Germline V gene data show CDR1 as SGHTA and CDR2 as FQGTGA. In DNA, the CDR3 is TGTGCCAGCAGCGAAGGACTAGGGGAGACCCAGTACTTC. It is translated as CASSEGLGETQYF.

This chain uses TRBV28 with TRBJ2-5; no definite D call. CDR1 and CDR2 (germline): MDHEN, SYDVKM. This CDR3 contains 14 residues. The V and J ends lost 2 bases and 4 bases respectively, with 11 bases between them. The CDR3 nucleotides are TGTGCCAGCAGTTTACGTCCTAAGCGAGAGACCCAGTACTTC. This encodes CASSLRPKRETQYF.